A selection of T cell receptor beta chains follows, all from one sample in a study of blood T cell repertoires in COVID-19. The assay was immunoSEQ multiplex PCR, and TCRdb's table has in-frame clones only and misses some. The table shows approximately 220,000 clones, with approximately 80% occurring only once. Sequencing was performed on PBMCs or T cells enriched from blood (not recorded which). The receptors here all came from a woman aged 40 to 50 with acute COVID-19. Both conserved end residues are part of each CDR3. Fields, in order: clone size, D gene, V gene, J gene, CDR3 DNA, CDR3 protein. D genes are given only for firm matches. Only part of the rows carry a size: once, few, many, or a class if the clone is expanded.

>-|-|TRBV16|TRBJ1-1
TGTGCCAGCAGCCAATCGATGGGCCCCTCGCTGTATATGAACACTGAAGCTTTCTTT
CASSQSMGPSLYMNTEAFF
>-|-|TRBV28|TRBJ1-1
TGTGCCAGCAGGGCCGGGACAAGGGGGGCTTTCTTT
CASRAGTRGAFF
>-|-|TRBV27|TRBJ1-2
TGTGCCAGCATGCCGAATGAGGTTGGTGGCTACACCTTC
CASMPNEVGGYTF
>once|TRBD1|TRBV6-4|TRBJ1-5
TGTGCCAGCAGTGCGAACCAGGGGGGCAATCAGCCCCAGCATTTT
CASSANQGGNQPQHF
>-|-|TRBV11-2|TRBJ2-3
TGTGCCAGCAGCTTGTCAGGTGATACGCAGTATTTT
CASSLSGDTQYF
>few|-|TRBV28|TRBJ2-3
TGTGCCAGCAGTTTTATTTCAGGGGCCACAGATACGCAGTATTTT
CASSFISGATDTQYF
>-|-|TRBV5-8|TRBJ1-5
TGTGCCAGCAGCCAGCAGGATCCCCAGCCCCAGCATTTT
CASSQQDPQPQHF
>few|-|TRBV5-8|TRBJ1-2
TGTGCCAGCACCCTGGGCCAGGGCCTGTATGGCTACACCTTC
CASTLGQGLYGYTF
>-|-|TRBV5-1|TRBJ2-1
TGCGCCAGCAGCTGGGGACTTGAGTTGTATGAGCAGTTCTTC
CASSWGLELYEQFF
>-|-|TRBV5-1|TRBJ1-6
TGCGCCAGCAGCTTGGATACCGCCAGGGGCCAACTTACACCCCTCCACTTT
CASSLDTARGQLTPLHF
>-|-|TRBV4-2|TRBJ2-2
TGTGCCAGCAGCCAAGAAGGGGTCGGGGAGCTGTTTTTT
CASSQEGVGELFF
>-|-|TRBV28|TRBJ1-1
TGTGCCAGCAGTTCCGGGGGGGGGAACACTGAAGCTTTCTTT
CASSSGGGNTEAFF
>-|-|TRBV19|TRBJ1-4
TGTGCCAGTAGTTGGAGGGTAGGCGAAAAACTGTTTTTT
CASSWRVGEKLFF
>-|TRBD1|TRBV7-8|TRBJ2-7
TGTGCCAGCAGCTCCGACAGGGGTCCGTTCGAGCAGTACTTC
CASSSDRGPFEQYF
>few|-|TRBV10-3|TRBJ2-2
TGTGCCATCAGTGTCGGGAGTGCCACCGGGGAGCTGTTTTTT
CAISVGSATGELFF
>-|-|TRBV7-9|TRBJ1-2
TGTGCCAGCAGCTTGGGCTTGGATGGCTACACCTTC
CASSLGLDGYTF
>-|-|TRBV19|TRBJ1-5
TGTGCCAGTAGAGAAACAGCGGTCGCCAATCAGCCCCAGCATTTT
CASRETAVANQPQHF
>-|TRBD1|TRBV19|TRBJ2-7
TGTGCCAGTAGGGGTACAGGGGCCGAGCAGTACTTC
CASRGTGAEQYF
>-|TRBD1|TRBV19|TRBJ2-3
TGTGCCACCCGGGACAGGTGGCTATTGAACACAGATACGCAGTATTTT
CATRDRWLLNTDTQYF